One sample yielded the 21 T cell receptor beta chains listed below, sequenced in a study of T cells after yellow fever vaccination. Each CDR3 protein gets one entry after TCRdb re-called the 5' RACE reads with MiXCR. Of 150,000 to 200,000 distinct CDR3 sequences in the sample, 5.5% to 7.5% were seen once. The material was CD4+ T cells sorted from PBMCs, obtained roughly 5 days after the first yellow fever vaccination. The receptors were sampled from a man between 18 and 35 years old who received the YFV17D yellow fever vaccine.

This clonotype was seen at least ten times. The CDR3 reads CASMQGGLDSPLHF. In nucleotides, the CDR3 is TGTGCCAGCATGCAGGGAGGGCTTGATTCACCCCTCCACTTT. This sequence joins TRBV6-1 and TRBJ1-6; possible D gene TRBD1, 5 bases. The germline V and J ends were trimmed by 7 bases and 8 bases, with 15 bases remaining between them. Germline V gene sequence: CDR1 MNHNS, CDR2 SASEGT. This CDR3 has 14 residues.

This clonotype was detected a few times. The chain couples TRBV12-3 or TRBV12-4 to TRBJ1-2, with TRBD1 matching 7 bases. The CDR3 spans 13 residues. J lost 6 bases, V lost 3 bases, and 4 bases had no gene match. The CDR3 bases are TGTGCCAGCAGTTTTCGGGGACAGCATGGCTACACCTTC. Translating it yields CASSFRGQHGYTF.

There are many counts of this clonotype. V gene TRBV4-2 combines with J gene TRBJ1-2; D is unresolved. The CDR3 covers 11 residues. The germline gives CDR1 LGHNA, CDR2 YNFKEQ. Trimming removed 0 bases from V and 8 bases from J, with 4 bases in between. This CDR3 reads CASSQEAGYTF. CDR3 nucleotide sequence: TGTGCCAGCAGCCAAGAAGCAGGCTACACCTTC.

This clonotype was recorded at least ten times. V and J are TRBV7-2 and TRBJ1-1, with D perhaps matching TRBD1 (6 bases). V gave up 5 bases and J gave up 3 bases, with 10 bases separating them. CDR1 SGHTA and CDR2 FQGNSA come from the germline V gene. CDR3 length equals 13 residues. The CDR3 nucleotides are TGTGCCAGCAGCAAATACAGGGACACTGAAGCTTTCTTT. As protein: CASSKYRDTEAFF.

The chain uses TRBV20-1 and TRBJ2-5; D uncertain. Per the germline V gene, CDR1 is DFQATT and CDR2 is SNEGSKA (reference sequence). Trimming took off 4 bases at V and 5 bases at J, with 17 bases between the two ends. The CDR3 runs 14 residues. For the CDR3, the DNA is TGCAGTGCTAACCCCAACAGCGTCGGGGAGACCCAGTACTTC. It is translated as CSANPNSVGETQYF.

This clonotype was observed many times. The gene calls are TRBV12-3 or TRBV12-4 and TRBJ2-6; possible D gene TRBD1, 7 bases. Trimming cost V 6 bases and J 0 bases, with 12 bases left between them. The CDR3 runs to 16 residues. In nucleotides, the CDR3 is TGTGCCAGCAGGCCAGGGGGGAACTCTGGGGCCAACGTCCTGACTTTC. Its protein product is CASRPGGNSGANVLTF.

In this sample, this clonotype turned up many times. This chain links TRBV2 with TRBJ2-2, with 11 bases that match TRBD2. Germline trimming cut 8 bases from V and 4 bases from J; bases unmatched to any gene: 0. Germline V gives CDR1 SNHLY, CDR2 FYNNEI. The length of the CDR3 is 13 residues. CDR3 sequence (DNA): TGTGCCAGCGGACTAGCGGGCACCGGGGAGCTGTTTTTT. This translates into CASGLAGTGELFF.

There are many counts of this clonotype. The V call is TRBV11-2, the J call TRBJ2-1; 11 bases line up with TRBD2. The CDR3 covers 18 residues. From germline, CDR1 is SGHAT and CDR2 FQNNGV. V dropped 3 bases and J dropped 0; count of bases not matched to a gene: 7. The CDR3 spells CASSFPSGGQSSYNEQFF. CDR3 DNA sequence: TGTGCCAGCAGCTTTCCTAGCGGGGGGCAAAGCTCCTACAATGAGCAGTTCTTC.

Concerning this clonotype: A much bigger clone sits one base away, suggesting this may be a read error. The chain carries TRBV12-3 or TRBV12-4 and TRBJ1-1; 7 bases map to TRBD1. Trimming removed 5 bases from V and 8 bases from J; junction bases left unmatched: 8. CDR3 size: 13 residues. The chain's CDR3 is CASSPQAGGEAFF. CDR3 DNA: TGTGCCAGCAGTCCTCAGGCAGGGGGGGAAGCTTTCTTT.

This clonotype was detected many times. The rearrangement joins TRBV7-9 to TRBJ2-7; 8 bases map to TRBD2. The germline gives CDR1 SEHNR, CDR2 FQNEAQ (reference sequence). This CDR3 has 16 amino acids. J gave up 2 bases and V 5 bases, and 11 bases lay outside the gene matches. The CDR3 DNA sequence: TGTGCCAGCAGCGGAAGGGGAGCGGGGGCGGCCTACGAGCAGTACTTC. Encoded protein: CASSGRGAGAAYEQYF.

This clonotype was recorded a few times. Its ends do not fully match the called genes, so a read error is possible. V usage is TRBV7-7 and J usage is TRBJ2-2, with a tentative D call TRBD1 (5 bases). This CDR3 is built from 15 residues. Germline-derived CDR1 and CDR2 are SSHAT and FNYEAQ (reference sequence). The CDR3 sequence is CASSETGFNTGELFF. For the CDR3, the DNA is TGTGCTAGCAGTGAAACAGGATTCAACACCGGGGAGCTGTTTTTT.

This clonotype has only a few counts. The chain has TRBV7-9 and TRBJ1-2, with D possibly matching TRBD1 (6 bases). This CDR3 has 13 amino acids. The germline gives CDR1 SEHNR, CDR2 FQNEAQ (reference sequence). V was cut by 4 bases and J by 7 bases, with 13 bases left in between. This CDR3 is CASSSTGSRGYTF. The CDR3, as DNA: TGTGCCAGCAGCTCTACAGGGTCGCGTGGCTACACCTTC.

This clonotype turned up a few times. The rearrangement links TRBV18 to TRBJ1-2; D might be TRBD1 (6 bases). Germline V gene data show CDR1 as KGHSH and CDR2 as LQKENI. V lost 3 bases to trimming and J lost 8 bases, with 13 bases between them. There are 13 residues in the CDR3. The CDR3 region has the DNA TGTGCCAGCTCACCCTCCCCGGGGGGCGGCTACACCTTC. This translates into CASSPSPGGGYTF.

The chain combines TRBV14 with TRBJ2-7; D unclear. CDR3 length: 13 amino acids. Germline CDR1 and CDR2: SGHDN and FVKESK. The germline V and J ends were trimmed by 3 bases and 5 bases, with 11 bases remaining between them. CDR3 coding DNA: TGTGCCAGCAGCCAGGGATCATCCAACGAGCAGTACGTC. This sequence encodes CASSQGSSNEQYV.

Points on this clonotype: Germline and junction disagree at one end, which may indicate a read error. For the CDR3, the DNA is TGTTCCAGCACAGATACGCAGTATTTT. Its protein is CSSTDTQYF. The chain employs TRBV27 and TRBJ2-3, with no clear D. This CDR3 region has 9 residues. CDR1 and CDR2 (germline): MNHEY, SMNVEV (reference sequence).

This clonotype was observed at least ten times. This chain joins TRBV9 and TRBJ2-1, with TRBD2 matching 7 bases. Unmatched junction bases numbered 11, after V lost 2 bases and J lost 9 bases. Germline V gene lookup returns CDR1 SGDLS and CDR2 YYNGEE. The CDR3 is 15 amino acids. CDR3 protein: CASSVGLAGEGEQFF. Written as DNA, the CDR3 is TGTGCCAGCAGCGTGGGTTTGGCGGGGGAGGGTGAGCAGTTCTTC.

V usage is TRBV28 and J usage is TRBJ1-2; D possibly corresponds to TRBD1 (6 bases). The V gene's germline CDR1 is MDHEN and CDR2 SYDVKM. The germline V and J ends were trimmed by 5 bases and 4 bases, with 11 bases remaining between them. CDR3 size: 13 residues. CDR3 bases: TGTGCCAGCAGTGGGGGCCTTGCCTATGGCTACACCTTC. Its translation is CASSGGLAYGYTF.

Only a few counts were recorded for this clonotype. This rearrangement joins TRBV5-1 to TRBJ2-5; 14 bases map to TRBD2. The germline V gene encodes CDR1 SGHRS and CDR2 YFSETQ. Trimming removed 0 bases from V and 5 bases from J; junction bases left unmatched: 3. This CDR3 is built from 16 residues. The CDR3 spells CASSLGLAGGHETQYF. In DNA form, the CDR3 reads TGCGCCAGCAGCTTGGGACTAGCGGGGGGGCACGAGACCCAGTACTTC.

This clonotype was observed many times. This sequence joins TRBV24-1 and TRBJ2-2; TRBD2 aligns across 7 bases. V trimming: 4 bases; J trimming: 4 bases; junction bases outside the gene matches: 2. Germline V CDR1 and CDR2: KGHDR, SFDVKD. This CDR3 has 14 amino acids. The CDR3 DNA sequence: TGTGCCACCAGTGACCCGGGGGGCACCGGGGAGCTGTTTTTT. Its protein is CATSDPGGTGELFF.

V and J are TRBV6-1 and TRBJ1-5; TRBD1 aligns across 7 bases. CDR1 and CDR2 (germline): MNHNS, SASEGT. The CDR3 spans 14 residues. J was trimmed by 6 bases and V by 4 bases; bases with no gene match: 6. Here the CDR3 reads CASSASGGVQPQHF. The DNA of the CDR3 is TGTGCCAGCAGTGCGTCAGGGGGGGTTCAGCCCCAGCATTTT.

The chain carries TRBV5-5 and TRBJ2-3; 15 bases align to TRBD2. Germline trimming cut 2 bases from V and 4 bases from J; bases unmatched to any gene: 5. The CDR3 sequence is 17 residues long. The germline gives CDR1 SGHKS, CDR2 YYEKEE (reference sequence). CDR3 bases: TGTGCCAGCAGCTTCGGACTAGCGGGGGGGCGGGCAGATACGCAGTATTTT. This codes for CASSFGLAGGRADTQYF.